Listed here are 31 T cell receptor beta chains from one sample, sequenced in a study of blood T cell repertoires in COVID-19. Clones were read by immunoSEQ multiplex PCR, and TCRdb kept only the in-frame ones, dropping some. The sample has 65,000 to 90,000 clones; about 83% are singletons. The specimen was peripheral blood. These receptors originate from an elderly woman with acute or convalescent COVID-19.

The chain is built from TRBV11-2 and TRBJ2-1; 11 nucleotides match TRBD2. This CDR3 is 15 amino acids long. Germline-derived CDR1 and CDR2 are SGHAT and FQNNGV. V was pared by 4 bases and J by 2 bases, with 1 base of the junction left unmatched. CDR3 amino acids: CASSSGLAAYNEQFF. The CDR3 nucleotides are TGTGCCAGCAGCTCGGGACTAGCGGCCTACAATGAGCAGTTCTTC. The variable domain in full, completed from reference TRBV11-2 and TRBJ2-1, reads EAGVAQSPRYKIIEKRQSVAFWCNPISGHATLYWYQQILGQGPKLLIQFQNNGVVDDSQLPKDRFSAERLKGVDSTLKIQPAKLEDSAVYLCASSSGLAAYNEQFFGPGTRLTVL.

This clone was detected only a few times. The chain carries TRBV6-6 and TRBJ2-3; 7 bases line up with TRBD2. There are 16 residues in the CDR3. The germline V gene has CDR1 MNHNY and CDR2 SVGAGI (reference sequence). Trimming removed 2 bases from V and 5 bases from J; junction bases left unmatched: 10. The CDR3 region has the DNA TGTGCCAGCAGTTACCCCATCGGGGGAGGGGAAGATACGCAGTATTTT. Residues: CASSYPIGGGEDTQYF.

The chain uses TRBV18 and TRBJ1-5; D possibly corresponds to TRBD1 (5 bases). From germline, CDR1 is KGHSH and CDR2 LQKENI. Trimming pared 0 bases from V and 4 bases from J, leaving 10 bases between. The CDR3 extends over 15 amino acids. The chain's CDR3 is CASSPPPGWNQPQHF. CDR3 bases: TGTGCCAGCTCACCACCGCCAGGGTGGAATCAGCCCCAGCATTTT.

This rearrangement joins TRBV5-8 to TRBJ1-6, with TRBD1 as a possible D gene (5 bases). Germline-derived CDR1 and CDR2 are SGHTS and YDEGEE. The CDR3 totals 16 residues. V was trimmed by 3 bases and J by 0 bases, leaving 10 bases between them. CDR3 sequence reads: CASSSRQSSYNSPLHF. As DNA, the CDR3 is TGTGCCAGCAGCTCGCGACAGAGCTCCTATAATTCACCCCTCCACTTT.

The CDR3 loop is CASSQQGGSIKPQHF. CDR3 bases: TGTGCCAGCAGCCAACAGGGAGGTTCGATCAAGCCCCAGCATTTT. The chain recombines TRBV4-2 with TRBJ1-5; maybe TRBD1 (5 bases). The V gene's germline CDR1 is LGHNA and CDR2 YNFKEQ. V lost 2 bases and J 8 bases, leaving 16 bases between the germline ends. The CDR3 loop spans 15 amino acids.

V is TRBV7-9 and J is TRBJ2-7; 7 positions match TRBD2. The CDR3 covers 16 residues. The V and J ends lost 1 base and 2 bases, in that order; junction bases with no gene match: 8. Per the germline V gene, CDR1 is SEHNR and CDR2 is FQNEAQ (reference sequence). In DNA, the CDR3 is TGTGCCAGCAGCTTAGGGATGGAAGGACTAGCCTACGAGCAGTACTTC. This encodes CASSLGMEGLAYEQYF.

CDR3: CASSHVNEQFF. CDR3 sequence (DNA): TGTGCCAGCAGCCACGTCAATGAGCAGTTCTTC. The chain is built from TRBV3-1 (or the pseudogene TRBV3-2) and TRBJ2-1; D gene uncertain. V gave up 3 bases and J gave up 6 bases, with 3 bases separating them. CDR3 size: 11 residues. Germline V gives CDR1 LGHDT, CDR2 YNNKEL (reference sequence).

The V call is TRBV6-4, the J call TRBJ1-2, with 10 bases aligning to TRBD1. Germline lookup yields CDR1 MRHNA and CDR2 SNTAGT. This CDR3 spans 17 amino acids. J gave up 3 bases and V 5 bases, and 12 bases lay outside the gene matches. DNA of the CDR3: TGTGCCAGCAGTCTAGGTGGATGGACAGGGGGATACTATGGCTACACCTTC. It is translated as CASSLGGWTGGYYGYTF.

This rearrangement joins TRBV11-3 to TRBJ2-7; D call uncertain. The germline V gene encodes CDR1 SGHNT and CDR2 YENEEA. This CDR3 has 16 residues. Trimming shortened V by 0 bases and J by 2 bases, and 14 bases separated the two germline ends. The CDR3, as DNA: TGTGCCAGCAGCTTAGATAGTTCCTTACCTGCCTACGAGCAGTACTTC. It specifies CASSLDSSLPAYEQYF. Full variable domain (rest looked up from reference TRBV11-3 and TRBJ2-7): EAGVVQSPRYKIIEKKQPVAFWCNPISGHNTLYWYLQNLGQGPELLIRYENEEAVDDSQLPKDRFSAERLKGVDSTLKIQPAELGDSAVYLCASSLDSSLPAYEQYFGPGTRLTVT.

The chain couples TRBV6-6 to TRBJ2-7, with a tentative D call TRBD1 (6 bases). V lost 4 bases and J lost 4, with 14 bases in between. The CDR3 spans 14 residues. Germline-derived CDR1 and CDR2 are MNHNY and SVGAGI (reference sequence). The DNA of the CDR3 is TGTGCCAGCAGTTGGGATGTGAGGGGGTACGAGCAGTACTTC. This sequence encodes CASSWDVRGYEQYF.

This clone was observed once. The chain links TRBV7-8 to TRBJ2-1; D uncertain. Germline V gene lookup returns CDR1 SGHVS and CDR2 FQNEAQ. The CDR3 is 12 amino acids. The ends were cut back, 5 bases at V and 8 bases at J, with 10 bases in the middle. CDR3 protein: CASSQPNHEQFF. The CDR3, as DNA: TGTGCCAGCAGCCAGCCTAACCATGAGCAGTTCTTC.

The chain carries TRBV3-1 (or the pseudogene TRBV3-2) and TRBJ1-5; D gene unclear. V was clipped by 1 base and J by 4 bases, with 5 bases between them. The CDR3 contains 13 residues. Germline-derived CDR1 and CDR2 are LGHDT and YNNKEL (reference sequence). CDR3 DNA sequence: TGTGCCAGCAGCCAAGGGCGGAATCAGCCCCAGCATTTT. Protein: CASSQGRNQPQHF.

V and J are TRBV19 and TRBJ2-5, with TRBD2 matching over 7 bases. The V and J ends lost 5 bases and 5 bases, in that order; junction bases with no gene match: 14. The CDR3 has 16 residues. CDR1 and CDR2 (germline): LNHDA, SQIVND (reference sequence). Here the CDR3 DNA reads TGTGCCAGTAGTCCCCGGTTAGCGGGCTCGGGGGAGACCCAGTACTTC. Amino acids: CASSPRLAGSGETQYF.

CDR3 protein: CASSLLPTVSYGYTF. The CDR3 coding sequence is TGTGCCAGCAGCTTGCTCCCTACAGTTTCCTATGGCTACACCTTC. The chain carries TRBV5-6 and TRBJ1-2; unclear D gene. The V end was cut by 1 base, the J end by 4 bases, with 14 bases between. The CDR3 has 15 amino acids. Germline CDR1 and CDR2: SGHDT and YYEEEE.

The chain joins TRBV6-2 or TRBV6-3 to TRBJ2-7, with 7 bases aligning to TRBD2. The CDR3 length is 16 residues. Germline V gene data show CDR1 as MNHEY and CDR2 as SVGEGT. The J segment lost 3 bases and the V segment lost 2 bases, leaving 10 bases of the junction unmatched. This CDR3 reads CASSYRLGGSGYEQYF. The CDR3 nucleotides read TGTGCCAGCAGTTACCGACTCGGCGGGAGTGGCTACGAGCAGTACTTC.

This rearrangement joins TRBV5-5 to TRBJ1-4, with D perhaps TRBD1 (6 bases). V was shortened by 3 bases and J by 5 bases, with 17 bases between the two germline ends. Germline loops: CDR1 SGHKS, CDR2 YYEKEE (reference sequence). The CDR3 is 16 amino acids. As DNA, the CDR3 is TGTGCCAGCAGCTCTACCCACACAGGGCTCAATGAAAAACTGTTTTTT. Its protein is CASSSTHTGLNEKLFF.

This clone showed up just a few times. This chain joins TRBV4-1 and TRBJ2-7; D might be TRBD1 (5 bases). The CDR3 covers 13 residues. Trimming removed 0 bases at V and 4 bases at J, with 7 bases between. Germline assignment: CDR1 MGHRA and CDR2 YSYEKL. CDR3 DNA: TGCGCCAGCAGCCAAGACCAGGGTTACGAGCAGTACTTC. It is translated as CASSQDQGYEQYF.

V is TRBV7-2 and J is TRBJ2-7, with TRBD1 as a possible D gene (5 bases). This CDR3 contains 13 residues. Between the trimmed V and J ends, which lost 2 bases and 3 bases, there was a span of 8 bases. In germline, CDR1 is SGHTA, CDR2 FQGNSA. CDR3 amino acids: CASSLTQGYEQYF. The CDR3 DNA sequence: TGTGCCAGCAGCTTAACCCAGGGCTACGAGCAGTACTTC. Variable domain in full (rest from reference TRBV7-2 and TRBJ2-7): GAGVSQSPSNKVTEKGKDVELRCDPISGHTALYWYRQSLGQGLEFLIYFQGNSAPDKSGLPSDRFSAERTGGSVSTLTIQRTQQEDSAVYLCASSLTQGYEQYFGPGTRLTVT.

V gene TRBV4-2 combines with J gene TRBJ1-1, with TRBD1 identical over 9 bases. The CDR3 covers 14 residues. The V and J ends lost 3 bases and 1 base, in that order; junction bases with no gene match: 0. From germline, CDR1 is LGHNA and CDR2 YNFKEQ. CDR3 in DNA: TGTGCCAGCAGCCAGGGACAGGGGAACACTGAAGCTTTCTTT. This translates into CASSQGQGNTEAFF.

The chain carries TRBV7-9 and TRBJ2-5; no firm D call. Germline values: CDR1 SEHNR, CDR2 FQNEAQ (reference sequence). The germline V and J ends were trimmed by 1 base and 0 bases, with 9 bases remaining between them. The CDR3 is made up of 15 amino acids. The CDR3 sequence is CASSLGGQHQETQYF. CDR3 in DNA: TGTGCCAGCAGCTTAGGTGGGCAGCACCAAGAGACCCAGTACTTC.

This chain uses TRBV18 with TRBJ1-1, with TRBD1 identical over 10 bases. The CDR3 is 16 amino acids. The germline CDR1 and CDR2 sequences are KGHSH and LQKENI. V shed 6 bases and J 4 bases; nucleotides not matched to a gene: 11. Written as DNA, the CDR3 is TGTGCCAGCTCCCGTGGCGAGACAGGGGGCCGCACTGAAGCTTTCTTT. It specifies CASSRGETGGRTEAFF.

The chain uses TRBV2 and TRBJ2-1, with 9 positions matching TRBD2. The CDR3 loop spans 14 amino acids. Germline V lookup: CDR1 SNHLY, CDR2 FYNNEI. The V and J ends lost 11 bases and 9 bases, in that order; junction bases with no gene match: 14. CDR3 DNA: TGTGCCGGCTCGGAGGGTAGCGGGAGTTCTGAGCAGTTCTTC. Translated: CAGSEGSGSSEQFF.

CDR3 nucleotide sequence: TGTGCCAGCAGCGGCAGGGTGGGCACTGAAGCTTTCTTT. Protein product: CASSGRVGTEAFF. The chain recombines TRBV13 with TRBJ1-1, with TRBD1 as a possible D gene (5 bases). Germline values: CDR1 PRHDT, CDR2 FYEKMQ (reference sequence). Trimming took 5 bases from V and 4 from J, leaving 11 bases between them. The CDR3 extends over 13 amino acids.

V usage is TRBV5-1 and J usage is TRBJ2-4; TRBD1 matches at 7 bases. V lost 3 bases, J lost 9 bases, and 18 bases stayed unmatched. Germline CDR1 reads SGHRS; CDR2 reads YFSETQ. This CDR3 is built from 17 residues. CDR3 nucleotides: TGCGCCAGCAGCTCGACAGCGTCTGACAGGGTGTCCACCATTCAGTACTTC. As protein: CASSSTASDRVSTIQYF.

This clone was seen a handful of times. J is TRBJ1-1 and V is TRBV19, with no clear D. The CDR3 loop spans 14 amino acids. Germline assignment: CDR1 LNHDA and CDR2 SQIVND (reference sequence). The germline V and J ends were trimmed by 3 bases and 0 bases, with 8 bases remaining between them. The CDR3 DNA sequence: TGTGCCAGTAGTATGAGAGGGATGAACACTGAAGCTTTCTTT. As protein: CASSMRGMNTEAFF.

V gene TRBV4-2 combines with J gene TRBJ1-3; no definite D call. This CDR3 region has 15 residues. Trimming removed 0 bases at V and 1 base at J, with 7 bases between. Germline V gives CDR1 LGHNA, CDR2 YNFKEQ. CDR3 sequence reads: CASSQDPGSGNTIYF. DNA of the CDR3: TGTGCCAGCAGCCAAGATCCGGGGTCTGGAAACACCATATATTTT.

This clone occurred a few times. The rearrangement links TRBV29-1 to TRBJ2-7, with 9 nucleotides matching TRBD2. The CDR3 consists of 16 residues. The germline V gene encodes CDR1 SQVTM and CDR2 ANQGSEA. With V trimmed by 1 base and J by 2 bases, 9 bases remained unmatched. CDR3 coding DNA: TGCAGCGTTGAAGGGTTAGCGGGAGCCACCACCTACGAGCAGTACTTC. This gives the protein CSVEGLAGATTYEQYF.

The J gene is TRBJ2-2, the V gene TRBV10-3; D not resolved. CDR3 length: 14 amino acids. Looked up from germline, CDR1 is ENHRY and CDR2 is SYGVKD. Trimming pared 9 bases from V and 0 bases from J, leaving 11 bases between. CDR3 sequence reads: CAIPAQTNTGELFF. The CDR3 nucleotides are TGTGCCATACCAGCACAGACGAACACCGGGGAGCTGTTTTTT.

This clone has a handful of counts. The rearrangement links TRBV5-5 to TRBJ1-5; 7 bases match TRBD1. Germline assignment: CDR1 SGHKS and CDR2 YYEKEE (reference sequence). This CDR3 contains 15 residues. Unmatched junction bases numbered 1, after V lost 1 base and J lost 0 bases. The CDR3 sequence: CASSLTGDSNQPQHF. As DNA, the CDR3 is TGTGCCAGCAGCTTGACAGGGGATAGCAATCAGCCCCAGCATTTT. Drawing the rest from reference TRBV5-5 and TRBJ1-5, the complete variable domain is DAGVTQSPTHLIKTRGQQVTLRCSPISGHKSVSWYQQVLGQGPQFIFQYYEKEERGRGNFPDRFSARQFPNYSSELNVNALLLGDSALYLCASSLTGDSNQPQHFGDGTRLSIL.

The V gene is TRBV29-1, the J gene TRBJ1-1; weak D call: TRBD1 (5 bases). Trimming shortened V by 4 bases and J by 5 bases, and 11 bases separated the two germline ends. The CDR3 totals 12 residues. Germline V lookup: CDR1 SQVTM, CDR2 ANQGSEA. The CDR3 loop is CSVAQGWTEAFF. CDR3 in DNA: TGCAGCGTTGCTCAGGGCTGGACTGAAGCTTTCTTT. Full variable domain (missing parts from reference TRBV29-1 and TRBJ1-1): SAVISQKPSRDICQRGTSLTIQCQVDSQVTMMFWYRQQPGQSLTLIATANQGSEATYESGFVIDKFPISRPNLTFSTLTVSNMSPEDSSIYLCSVAQGWTEAFFGQGTRLTVV.

The genes are TRBV12-5 and TRBJ2-2; D remains unclear. Germline V lookup: CDR1 LGHNT, CDR2 FRNRAP. Trimming took 5 bases from V and 2 from J, leaving 3 bases between them. The CDR3 runs to 12 residues. Here the CDR3 reads CASGHNTGELFF. CDR3 sequence (DNA): TGTGCTAGTGGTCATAACACCGGGGAGCTGTTTTTT.